A selection of T cell receptor beta chains follows, all from one sample in a study of T cells in tuberculosis. TCRdb's copy holds only in-frame clones and misses some; the assay was immunoSEQ multiplex PCR. The sample yields approximately 22,000 clones, about 85% seen once. The material sequenced was PBMCs, taken at tuberculosis diagnosis. These receptor sequences come from an adult with tuberculosis. The CDR3 runs from the conserved cysteine through the conserved F or W. A D gene is named only where the DNA matches it firmly. Only part of the rows carry a size: once, few, many, or a class if the clone is expanded.

clone size: once; D gene: .; V gene: TRBV6-1; J gene: TRBJ1-1; CDR3 DNA: TGTGCCAGCAGTTTACAGGCTAGAACTGAAGCTTTCTTT; CDR3 protein: CASSLQARTEAFF
clone size: .; D gene: TRBD1; V gene: TRBV4-3; J gene: TRBJ1-1; CDR3 DNA: TGCGCCAGCAGCCAAGAGGGACAGGGGGCGAGTGAAGCTTTCTTT; CDR3 protein: CASSQEGQGASEAFF
clone size: .; D gene: .; V gene: TRBV19; J gene: TRBJ1-5; CDR3 DNA: TGTGCCAGTAGTATTGGCGGAGAGAATCAGCCCCAGCATTTT; CDR3 protein: CASSIGGENQPQHF
clone size: .; D gene: .; V gene: TRBV27; J gene: TRBJ1-4; CDR3 DNA: TGTGCCAGCAGTACCCTCGGGTCCGGGGTTGAAAAACTGTTTTTT; CDR3 protein: CASSTLGSGVEKLFF
clone size: few; D gene: TRBD2; V gene: TRBV14; J gene: TRBJ2-1; CDR3 DNA: TGTGCCAGCAGCAATCTAGCGGGGGGGAACAATGAGCAGTTCTTC; CDR3 protein: CASSNLAGGNNEQFF
clone size: .; D gene: TRBD1; V gene: TRBV29-1; J gene: TRBJ1-1; CDR3 DNA: TGCAGCGCATCACAGGGGAAGGACACTGAAGCTTTCTTT; CDR3 protein: CSASQGKDTEAFF
clone size: .; D gene: .; V gene: TRBV5-6; J gene: TRBJ1-1; CDR3 DNA: TGTGCCAGCAGCCCAATTCACGGGACAGAAGCTTTCTTT; CDR3 protein: CASSPIHGTEAFF
clone size: .; D gene: TRBD1; V gene: TRBV5-1; J gene: TRBJ2-1; CDR3 DNA: TGCGCCAGCAGCCCTGATCCCGGGACAGATGAGCAGTTCTTC; CDR3 protein: CASSPDPGTDEQFF
clone size: .; D gene: TRBD1; V gene: TRBV30; J gene: TRBJ2-7; CDR3 DNA: TGTGCCTTGGACAGGGTCTCCTACGAGCAGTACTTC; CDR3 protein: CALDRVSYEQYF
clone size: .; D gene: TRBD1; V gene: TRBV4-2; J gene: TRBJ1-2; CDR3 DNA: TGTGCCAGCAGCCGCGAAGGGGGCGCAGGGACCTATGGCTACACCTTC; CDR3 protein: CASSREGGAGTYGYTF